These 23 T cell receptor beta chains originate from one sample sequenced in a study of blood T cells in healthy people across ages. A second PCR of 7 to 11 cycles used a sample-barcoded 5' primer and a J-beta primer mix. In TCRdb, the 5' RACE reads were re-called with MiXCR into one record per CDR3 protein. The sample holds about 830,000 distinct CDR3 sequences, 60% to 80% seen once. The sample comprised blood. These receptors originate from a man aged 25-45 years in good health.

This clonotype was seen repeatedly, ten times or more. The V gene is TRBV20-1, the J gene TRBJ2-3, with D tentatively TRBD1 (7 bases). Germline CDR1 and CDR2: DFQATT and SNEGSKA (reference sequence). V was cut by 0 bases and J by 2 bases, with 18 bases left in between. This CDR3 contains 17 residues. The CDR3 DNA reads as TGCAGTGCTAGAGATAGGAGGGGGCGGTTGAACACAGATACGCAGTATTTT. It encodes CSARDRRGRLNTDTQYF.

V gene TRBV6-2 or TRBV6-3 combines with J gene TRBJ2-5; 7 nucleotides align to TRBD2. The CDR3 contains 15 residues. Germline trimming cut 4 bases from V and 5 bases from J; bases unmatched to any gene: 10. The germline V gene has CDR1 MNHEY and CDR2 SVGEGT. CDR3 region: CASSSQRDYKETQYF. CDR3 DNA: TGTGCCAGCAGTTCCCAGCGGGACTATAAGGAGACCCAGTACTTC.

V gene TRBV29-1 combines with J gene TRBJ2-5; the D gene could be TRBD1 or TRBD2 (5 bases each). Germline-derived CDR1 and CDR2 are SQVTM and ANQGSEA. This CDR3 spans 14 amino acids. CDR3 sequence: CDVYPRGQQETQYF. CDR3 sequence (DNA): TGCGACGTCTACCCACGGGGCCAACAAGAGACCCAGTACTTC. The full variable domain, its missing parts supplied by reference TRBV29-1 and TRBJ2-5, is SAVISQKPSRDICQRGTSLTIQCQVDSQVTMMFWYRQQPGQSLTLIATANQGSEATYESGFVIDKFPISRPNLTFSTLTVSNMSPEDSSIYLCDVYPRGQQETQYFGPGTRLLVL.

The rearrangement uses TRBV2 and TRBJ2-1; TRBD2 aligns across 14 bases. This CDR3 spans 15 amino acids. CDR1 SNHLY and CDR2 FYNNEI come from the germline V gene. V lost 5 bases, J lost 10 bases, and 7 bases stayed unmatched. Here the CDR3 DNA reads TGTGCCAGCAGTTCGACTAGCGGGGGGGTCCGGGAGCAGTTCTTC. Amino acids: CASSSTSGGVREQFF.

This clonotype was detected a few times. The rearrangement uses TRBV5-5 and TRBJ1-1; possible D gene TRBD1, 6 bases. Germline values: CDR1 SGHKS, CDR2 YYEKEE (reference sequence). The V end was cut by 0 bases, the J end by 1 base, with 7 bases between. The length of the CDR3 is 14 residues. Here the CDR3 DNA reads TGTGCCAGCAGCTTGGAAGGGGGGAACACTGAAGCTTTCTTT. Translation gives CASSLEGGNTEAFF.

The J gene is TRBJ2-3, the V gene TRBV24-1, with D tentatively TRBD2 (7 bases). Trimming shortened V by 3 bases and J by 4 bases, and 19 bases separated the two germline ends. Germline loops: CDR1 KGHDR, CDR2 SFDVKD. The CDR3 is made up of 17 amino acids. The CDR3 loop is CATSDPPGGGAPDTQYF. The CDR3 DNA reads as TGTGCCACCAGTGATCCCCCCGGTGGGGGGGCCCCAGATACGCAGTATTTT.

The rearrangement links TRBV11-2 to TRBJ2-2, with 7 bases aligning to TRBD2. CDR1 is SGHAT, CDR2 FQNNGV, per germline. V was clipped by 5 bases and J by 4 bases; unmatched bases: 10. The CDR3 is 16 amino acids. The CDR3 coding sequence is TGTGCCAGCAGCCTCGGGACTATGGATCCCACCGGGGAGCTGTTTTTT. Translation gives CASSLGTMDPTGELFF.

The sample holds many counts of this clonotype. The chain couples TRBV29-1 to TRBJ2-6; 9 nucleotides agree with TRBD1. The CDR3 has 15 amino acids. Germline CDR1 reads SQVTM; CDR2 reads ANQGSEA. V was clipped by 6 bases and J by 2 bases; unmatched bases: 5. Here the CDR3 DNA reads TGCAGCGTCATGGACAGGGGAACTGGGGCCAACGTCCTGACTTTC. Its translation: CSVMDRGTGANVLTF.

The rearrangement uses TRBV9 and TRBJ2-1; 8 bases agree with TRBD2. V gave up 7 bases and J gave up 8 bases; unmatched junction bases: 8. The length of the CDR3 is 13 residues. From germline, CDR1 is SGDLS and CDR2 YYNGEE. DNA of the CDR3: TGTGCCAGCGTTCCGGGGGGGAGGCATGAGCAGTTCTTC. Protein sequence: CASVPGGRHEQFF.

The genes are TRBV5-6 and TRBJ2-4; D tentatively reads TRBD1 or TRBD2 (5 bases each). The germline V and J ends were trimmed by 4 bases and 0 bases, with 17 bases remaining between them. Germline CDR1 and CDR2: SGHDT and YYEEEE. There are 17 residues in the CDR3. In DNA, the CDR3 is TGTGCCAGCAGCCTAATGCAGGGACCCTTAGCCAAAAACATTCAGTACTTC. The encoded protein is CASSLMQGPLAKNIQYF.

The V call is TRBV24-1, the J call TRBJ2-7; 8 nucleotides match TRBD1. The CDR3 length is 16 residues. The V gene end was trimmed by 4 bases and the J gene end by 1 base; junction bases not matched to a gene: 8. CDR1 KGHDR and CDR2 SFDVKD come from the germline V gene. The CDR3 protein is CATSESSGGRSYEQYF. The CDR3 region has the DNA TGTGCCACCAGTGAGTCCTCAGGGGGCAGATCCTACGAGCAGTACTTC.

The chain combines TRBV27 with TRBJ2-7; D possibly corresponds to TRBD2 (7 bases). CDR1 is MNHEY and CDR2 is SMNVEV in the germline V gene (reference sequence). V lost 5 bases and J 3 bases, leaving 14 bases between the germline ends. The CDR3 sequence is 14 residues long. The CDR3 loop reads CASSHRGGYYEQYF. Written as DNA, the CDR3 is TGTGCCAGCAGTCATAGGGGGGGGTACTACGAGCAGTACTTC.

There are a few counts of this clonotype. The chain combines TRBV5-5 with TRBJ1-2; no definite D call. In germline, CDR1 is SGHKS, CDR2 YYEKEE (reference sequence). CDR3 size: 14 residues. V was pared by 0 bases and J by 0 bases, with 6 bases between. The CDR3 is CASSLDGTNYGYTF. In nucleotides, the CDR3 is TGTGCCAGCAGCTTGGACGGTACTAACTATGGCTACACCTTC.

This clonotype was found once. The chain couples TRBV29-1 to TRBJ1-3; unclear D gene. Per germline, CDR1 SQVTM and CDR2 ANQGSEA. Deletions cut 4 bases from V and 0 bases from J, with 7 bases between. CDR3 length: 13 residues. This chain's CDR3 is CSVAASSGNTIYF. CDR3 nucleotides: TGCAGCGTTGCTGCTTCCTCTGGAAACACCATATATTTT.

In its sample, this clonotype was seen a few times. This chain links TRBV4-2 with TRBJ1-2, with D perhaps matching TRBD1 (5 bases). Germline V gene data show CDR1 as LGHNA and CDR2 as YNFKEQ. V was clipped by 0 bases and J by 4 bases, with 12 bases between them. The CDR3 is 15 amino acids. CDR3 DNA: TGTGCCAGCAGCCAAGAGCAGGGCCCCCTCTATGGCTACACCTTC. Translated: CASSQEQGPLYGYTF.

This sequence joins TRBV6-6 and TRBJ2-1; D may be TRBD1 (6 bases). Per germline, CDR1 MNHNY and CDR2 SVGAGI (reference sequence). The V gene lost 11 bases and the J gene lost 10 bases, with 24 bases spanning the gap. There are 14 residues in the CDR3. The CDR3 sequence: CACKLGQSTIEQFF. CDR3 coding DNA: TGTGCCTGCAAACTAGGACAGTCAACTATCGAGCAGTTCTTC.

This chain joins TRBV10-3 and TRBJ2-3, with unresolved D. This CDR3 is built from 12 residues. CDR1 is ENHRY and CDR2 is SYGVKD in the germline V gene. Between the trimmed V and J ends, which lost 6 bases and 5 bases, there was a span of 9 bases. The CDR3 here is CAIRGQEDTQYF. DNA for the CDR3: TGTGCCATCAGAGGGCAGGAAGATACGCAGTATTTT.

The chain links TRBV6-2 or TRBV6-3 to TRBJ2-3; either TRBD1 or TRBD2 may fit D (5 bases each). Looked up from germline, CDR1 is MNHEY and CDR2 is SVGEGT. The CDR3 consists of 16 residues. V was clipped by 2 bases and J by 3 bases, with 15 bases between them. The CDR3 loop is CASSYRSGGATDTQYF. CDR3 bases: TGTGCCAGCAGTTACAGGAGCGGTGGGGCAACAGATACGCAGTATTTT.

The genes are TRBV3-1 and TRBJ1-1; D is unresolved. The CDR3 has 17 amino acids. The ends were cut back, 5 bases at V and 4 bases at J, with 23 bases in the middle. Germline values: CDR1 LGHDT, CDR2 YNNKEL (reference sequence). CDR3 bases: TGTGCCAGCAGCATGCCGAACTCTCAGGCAGGCCCCACTGAAGCTTTCTTT. This translates into CASSMPNSQAGPTEAFF. Variable domain in full (rest from reference TRBV3-1 and TRBJ1-1): DTAVSQTPKYLVTQMGNDKSIKCEQNLGHDTMYWYKQDSKKFLKIMFSYNNKELIINETVPNRFSPKSPDKAHLNLHINSLELGDSAVYFCASSMPNSQAGPTEAFFGQGTRLTVV.

This clonotype has only one observation. CDR3: CSASNRDRGHEQYF. In DNA form, the CDR3 reads TGCAGTGCCAGTAACCGGGACAGGGGCCACGAGCAGTACTTC. V and J are TRBV20-1 and TRBJ2-7, with 10 bases fitting TRBD1. Per germline, CDR1 DFQATT and CDR2 SNEGSKA (reference sequence). V dropped 6 bases and J dropped 5; count of bases not matched to a gene: 10. This CDR3 spans 14 amino acids.

This rearrangement joins TRBV2 to TRBJ2-5; 7 bases line up with TRBD1. The DNA end is more similar to TRBJ2-7, so the J call may be wrong. This CDR3 is built from 13 residues. Germline V lookup: CDR1 SNHLY, CDR2 FYNNEI. The chain's CDR3 is CASWDSSLGEQYF. Here the CDR3 DNA reads TGTGCCAGCTGGGACAGCTCCTTAGGCGAGCAGTACTTC.

This clonotype was observed a few times. This chain uses TRBV5-1 with TRBJ2-6; D gene ambiguous. Germline-derived CDR1 and CDR2 are SGHRS and YFSETQ. Trimming removed 6 bases from V and 2 bases from J, with 6 bases in between. The CDR3 has 13 residues. For the CDR3, the DNA is TGCGCCAGCACCGATCCTGGGGCCAACGTCCTGACTTTC. Translating gives CASTDPGANVLTF. The full variable domain, its missing parts supplied by reference TRBV5-1 and TRBJ2-6, is KAGVTQTPRYLIKTRGQQVTLSCSPISGHRSVSWYQQTPGQGLQFLFEYFSETQRNKGNFPGRFSGRQFSNSRSEMNVSTLELGDSALYLCASTDPGANVLTFGAGSRLTVL.

The rearrangement joins TRBV6-1 to TRBJ2-3, with 7 bases aligning to TRBD1. J was trimmed by 3 bases and V by 7 bases; bases with no gene match: 10. CDR1 is MNHNS and CDR2 is SASEGT in the germline V gene. The CDR3 is 15 amino acids. The CDR3 here is CASTSTDRSTDTQYF. CDR3 in DNA: TGTGCCAGCACCTCAACGGACAGGTCGACAGATACGCAGTATTTT.